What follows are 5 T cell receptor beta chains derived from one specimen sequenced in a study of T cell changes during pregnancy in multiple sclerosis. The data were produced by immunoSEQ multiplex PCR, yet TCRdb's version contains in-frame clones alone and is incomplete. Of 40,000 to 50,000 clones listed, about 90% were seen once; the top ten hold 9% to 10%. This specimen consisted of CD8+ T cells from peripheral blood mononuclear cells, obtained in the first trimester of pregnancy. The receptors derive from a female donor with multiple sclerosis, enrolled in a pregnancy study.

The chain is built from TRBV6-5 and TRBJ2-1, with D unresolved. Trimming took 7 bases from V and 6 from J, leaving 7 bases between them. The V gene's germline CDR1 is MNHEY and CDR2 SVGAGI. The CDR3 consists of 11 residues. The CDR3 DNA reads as TGTGCCAGCATCTCGAGCAATGAGCAGTTCTTC. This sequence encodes CASISSNEQFF.

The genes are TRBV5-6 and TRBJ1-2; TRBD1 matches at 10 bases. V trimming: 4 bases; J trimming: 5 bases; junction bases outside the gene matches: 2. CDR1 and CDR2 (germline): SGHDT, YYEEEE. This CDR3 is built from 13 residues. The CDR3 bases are TGTGCCAGCAGCGCGGGACAGGGGTATGGCTACACCTTC. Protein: CASSAGQGYGYTF.

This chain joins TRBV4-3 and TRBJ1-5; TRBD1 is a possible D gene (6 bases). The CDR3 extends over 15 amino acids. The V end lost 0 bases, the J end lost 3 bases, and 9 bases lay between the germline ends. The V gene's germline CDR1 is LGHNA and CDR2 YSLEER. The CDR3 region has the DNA TGCGCCAGCAGCCAAGATGGACAGCTCAATCAGCCCCAGCATTTT. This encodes CASSQDGQLNQPQHF.

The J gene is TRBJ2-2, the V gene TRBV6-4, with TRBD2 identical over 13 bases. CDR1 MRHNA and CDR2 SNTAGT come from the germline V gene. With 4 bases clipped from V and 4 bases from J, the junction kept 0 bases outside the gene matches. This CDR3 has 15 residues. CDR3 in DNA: TGTGCCAGCAGTGGGACTAGCGGGGGCACCGGGGAGCTGTTTTTT. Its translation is CASSGTSGGTGELFF.

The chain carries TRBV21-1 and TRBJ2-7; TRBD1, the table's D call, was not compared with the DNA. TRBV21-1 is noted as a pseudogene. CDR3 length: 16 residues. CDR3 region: CASSKAPTGRIYEQYF. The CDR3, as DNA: TGTGCCAGCAGCAAAGCCCCTACAGGGCGAATCTACGAGCAGTACTTC.